The clone carrying this TCR beta chain was counted many times. Its antigen is not known. J gave up 6 bases and V 0 bases, and 10 bases lay outside the gene matches. Germline CDR1 reads SGHRS; CDR2 reads YFSETQ. This CDR3 contains 16 residues. Each CDR3 protein gets one entry after TCRdb re-called the 5' RACE reads with MiXCR. The table records under 300,000 distinct CDR3 sequences, over 13% of them present only once. The sample belongs to a study of identical twins. Study-wide findings and caveats: Within monozygotic twins, out-of-frame TCR alpha sharing was underestimated by the models.

The clonotype was recovered from a woman in her late teens or twenties in good health. The sequencing sample was made of memory (CD45RO+) T cells sorted from blood. The rearrangement links TRBV5-1 to TRBJ2-3, with 7 positions matching TRBD2. The CDR3 DNA sequence: TGCGCCAGCAGCTTGGGTTTTGGCGGGAGTATGGATACGCAGTATTTT. This encodes CASSLGFGGSMDTQYF.